Listed here is a single T cell receptor (beta chain). What it binds is not known. The junction departs from germline at one end; a sequencing error may be responsible. PCR amplification relied on 60 Vbeta primers (plus 13 Jbeta primers). Study processing details: In a later analysis, some 10 million of around 75 million unique beta chains occurred in at least two donors. Profiling relied on immunoSEQ multiplex PCR, and the TCRdb table lists in-frame clones only, not all of them. The V and J calls and clone size are taken from that table; D and trimming were inferred from the DNA. This sample carries 180,000 or so clones, 70% to 85% of them seen once, and the ten largest clones take less than 4.5%. The data were obtained in a study of cytomegalovirus exposure and HLA in healthy donors. General observations from the study: Reported performance of the classifier showed diagnosis of cytomegalovirus status with high specificity and sensitivity. The authors later found HLA-associated TCR beta chains more clonally expanded than equally common others.

CDR3 length: 16 residues. Looked up from germline, CDR1 is MDHEN and CDR2 is SYDVKM. Sequenced material: PBMCs. This TCR was recovered from a woman aged 60-75 years in good health and CMV-seropositive. The genes are TRBV28 and TRBJ2-6; TRBD1 might be the D (5 bases). Written as DNA, the CDR3 is TGTGCCAGCAGTTTATGGGTCAATTCTGGGGCCAACGGCCTGACTTTC. Translating gives CASSLWVNSGANGLTF.